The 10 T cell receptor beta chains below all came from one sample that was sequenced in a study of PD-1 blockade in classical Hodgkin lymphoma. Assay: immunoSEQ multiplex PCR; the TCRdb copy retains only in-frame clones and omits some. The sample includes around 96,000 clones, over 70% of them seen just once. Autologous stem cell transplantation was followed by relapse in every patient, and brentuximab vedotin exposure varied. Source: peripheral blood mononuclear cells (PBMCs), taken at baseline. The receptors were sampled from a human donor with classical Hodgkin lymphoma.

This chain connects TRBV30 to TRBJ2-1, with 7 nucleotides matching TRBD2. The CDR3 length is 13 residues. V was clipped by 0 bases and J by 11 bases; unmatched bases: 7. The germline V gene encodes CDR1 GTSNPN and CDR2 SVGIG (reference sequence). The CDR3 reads CAWSVGRGSQQFF. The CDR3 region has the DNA TGTGCCTGGAGTGTAGGGCGGGGGAGTCAGCAGTTCTTC. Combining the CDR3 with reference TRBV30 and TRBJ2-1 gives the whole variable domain SQTIHQWPATLVQPVGSPLSLECTVEGTSNPNLYWYRQAAGRGLQLLFYSVGIGQISSEVPQNLSASRPQDRQFILSSKKLLLSDSGFYLCAWSVGRGSQQFFGPGTRLTVL.

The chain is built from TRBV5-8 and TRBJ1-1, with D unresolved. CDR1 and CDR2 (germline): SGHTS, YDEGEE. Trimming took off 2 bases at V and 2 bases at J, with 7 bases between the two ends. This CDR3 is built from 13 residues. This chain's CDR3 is CASSLADNTEAFF. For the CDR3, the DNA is TGTGCCAGCAGCTTAGCTGATAACACTGAAGCTTTCTTT.

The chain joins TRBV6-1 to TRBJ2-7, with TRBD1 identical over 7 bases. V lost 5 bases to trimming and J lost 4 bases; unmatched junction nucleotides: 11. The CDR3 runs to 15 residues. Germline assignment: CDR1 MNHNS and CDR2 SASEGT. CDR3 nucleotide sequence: TGTGCCAGCAGTCCGATGACAGGGTTCAGTTACGAGCAGTACTTC. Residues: CASSPMTGFSYEQYF.

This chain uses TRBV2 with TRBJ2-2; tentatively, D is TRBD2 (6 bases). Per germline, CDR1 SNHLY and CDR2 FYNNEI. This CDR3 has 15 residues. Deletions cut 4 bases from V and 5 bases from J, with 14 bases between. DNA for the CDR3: TGTGCCAGCAGTGGAAGACTAGGGGAGACCGGGGAGCTGTTTTTT. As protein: CASSGRLGETGELFF.

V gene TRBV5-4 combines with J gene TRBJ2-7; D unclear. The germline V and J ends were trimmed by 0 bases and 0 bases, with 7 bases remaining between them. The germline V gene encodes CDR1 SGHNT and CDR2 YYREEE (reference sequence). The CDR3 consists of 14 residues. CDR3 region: CASSLESASYEQYF. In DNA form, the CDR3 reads TGTGCCAGCAGCTTGGAAAGCGCCTCCTACGAGCAGTACTTC.

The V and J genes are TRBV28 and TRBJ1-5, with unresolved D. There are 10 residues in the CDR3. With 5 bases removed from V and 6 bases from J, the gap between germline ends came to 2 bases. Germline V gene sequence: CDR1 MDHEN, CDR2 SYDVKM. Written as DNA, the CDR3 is TGTGCCAGCAGTGGTCAGCCCCAGCATTTT. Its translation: CASSGQPQHF.

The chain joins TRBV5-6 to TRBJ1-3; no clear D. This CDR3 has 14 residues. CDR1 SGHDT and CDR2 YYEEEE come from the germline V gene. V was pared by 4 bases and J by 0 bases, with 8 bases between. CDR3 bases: TGTGCCAGCAGCACGGGAAGCTCTGGAAACACCATATATTTT. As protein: CASSTGSSGNTIYF.

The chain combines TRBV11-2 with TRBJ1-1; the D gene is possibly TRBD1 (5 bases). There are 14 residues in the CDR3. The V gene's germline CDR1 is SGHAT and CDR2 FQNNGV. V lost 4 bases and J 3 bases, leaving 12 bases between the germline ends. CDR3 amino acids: CASSSLQGYTEAFF. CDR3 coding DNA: TGTGCCAGCAGCTCTCTTCAGGGATACACTGAAGCTTTCTTT.

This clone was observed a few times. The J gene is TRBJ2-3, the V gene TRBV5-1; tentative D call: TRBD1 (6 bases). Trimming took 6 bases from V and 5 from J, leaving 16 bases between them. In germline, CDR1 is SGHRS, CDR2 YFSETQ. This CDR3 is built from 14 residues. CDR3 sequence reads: CASTTGSGVDTQYF. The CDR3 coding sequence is TGCGCCAGCACCACAGGGTCAGGGGTAGATACGCAGTATTTT. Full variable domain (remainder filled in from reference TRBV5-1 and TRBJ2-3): KAGVTQTPRYLIKTRGQQVTLSCSPISGHRSVSWYQQTPGQGLQFLFEYFSETQRNKGNFPGRFSGRQFSNSRSEMNVSTLELGDSALYLCASTTGSGVDTQYFGPGTRLTVL.

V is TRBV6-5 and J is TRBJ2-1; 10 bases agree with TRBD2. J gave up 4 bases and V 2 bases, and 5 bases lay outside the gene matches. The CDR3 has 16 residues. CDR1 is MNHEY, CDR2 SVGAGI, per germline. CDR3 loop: CASSYLGLAEYNEQFF. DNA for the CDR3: TGTGCCAGCAGTTACCTTGGACTAGCGGAATACAATGAGCAGTTCTTC.